This T cell receptor (beta chain) was retrieved from a study of response to subunit inactivated influenza vaccine. Study-level results: Few additional T cells are recruited per seasonal influenza vaccination, authors suggested.

Many counts were recorded for this clonotype. Its antigen is unknown. This CDR3 spans 12 amino acids. Looked up from germline, CDR1 is DFQATT and CDR2 is SNEGSKA (reference sequence). Trimming removed 0 bases at V and 3 bases at J, with 6 bases between. TCRdb recomputed calls from the RT-PCR reads with MiXCR, one row per CDR3 protein. The repertoire consists of about 500,000 distinct CDR3 sequences, with approximately 15% occurring once and the leading ten covering approximately 3%. Specimen: CD4+ T cells sorted from PBMCs, collected less than 30 months after vaccination. The receptor was derived from a man between 50 and 70 years old who received an inactivated influenza vaccine. The chain recombines TRBV20-1 with TRBJ2-7, with unresolved D. CDR3 sequence: CSARDPSYEQYF. For the CDR3, the DNA is TGCAGTGCTAGAGACCCCAGCTACGAGCAGTACTTC.